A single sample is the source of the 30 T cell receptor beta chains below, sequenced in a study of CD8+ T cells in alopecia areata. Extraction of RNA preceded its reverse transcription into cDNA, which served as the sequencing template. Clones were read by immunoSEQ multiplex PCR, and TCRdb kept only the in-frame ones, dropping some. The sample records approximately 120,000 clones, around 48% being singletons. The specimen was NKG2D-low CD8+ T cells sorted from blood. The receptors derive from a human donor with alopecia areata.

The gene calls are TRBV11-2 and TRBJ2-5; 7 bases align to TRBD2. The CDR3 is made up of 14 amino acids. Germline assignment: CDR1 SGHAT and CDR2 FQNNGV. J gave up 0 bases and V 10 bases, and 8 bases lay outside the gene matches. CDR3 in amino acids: CATRGGSYQETQYF. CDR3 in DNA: TGTGCCACTCGCGGGGGATCGTACCAAGAGACCCAGTACTTC.

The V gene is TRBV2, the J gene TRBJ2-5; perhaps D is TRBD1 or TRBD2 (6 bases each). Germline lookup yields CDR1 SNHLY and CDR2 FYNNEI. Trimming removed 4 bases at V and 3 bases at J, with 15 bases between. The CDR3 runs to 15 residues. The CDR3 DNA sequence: TGTGCCAGCAGTGGGGGGGCCATAGGTGAAGAGACCCAGTACTTC. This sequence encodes CASSGGAIGEETQYF.

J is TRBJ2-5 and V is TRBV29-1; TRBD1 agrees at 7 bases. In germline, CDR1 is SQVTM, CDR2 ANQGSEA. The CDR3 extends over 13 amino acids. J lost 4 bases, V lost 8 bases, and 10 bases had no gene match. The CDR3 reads CSSLRGPGETQYF. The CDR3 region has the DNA TGCAGCTCCCTTAGGGGGCCGGGAGAGACCCAGTACTTC.

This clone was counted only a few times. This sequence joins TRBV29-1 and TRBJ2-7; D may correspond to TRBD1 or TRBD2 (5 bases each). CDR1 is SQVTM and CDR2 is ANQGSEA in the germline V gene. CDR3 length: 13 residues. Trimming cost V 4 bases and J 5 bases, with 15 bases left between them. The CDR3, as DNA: TGCAGCGTTGTACCTGGGGGAAAGAACGAGCAGTACTTC. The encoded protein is CSVVPGGKNEQYF.

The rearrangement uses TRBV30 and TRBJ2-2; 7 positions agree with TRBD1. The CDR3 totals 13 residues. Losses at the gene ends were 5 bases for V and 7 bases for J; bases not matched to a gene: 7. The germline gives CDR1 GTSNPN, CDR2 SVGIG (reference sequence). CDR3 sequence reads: CAWGDRASGELFF. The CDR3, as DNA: TGTGCCTGGGGCGACAGGGCTAGCGGGGAGCTGTTTTTT.

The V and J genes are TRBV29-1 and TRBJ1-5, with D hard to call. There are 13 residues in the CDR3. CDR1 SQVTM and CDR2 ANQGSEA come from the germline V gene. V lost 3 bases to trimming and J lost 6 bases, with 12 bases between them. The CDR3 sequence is CSVDDGLGQPQHF. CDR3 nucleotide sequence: TGCAGCGTTGATGATGGGCTAGGTCAGCCCCAGCATTTT.

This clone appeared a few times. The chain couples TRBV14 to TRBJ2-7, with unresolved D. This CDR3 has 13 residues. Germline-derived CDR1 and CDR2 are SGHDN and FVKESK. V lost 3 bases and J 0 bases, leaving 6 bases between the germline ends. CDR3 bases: TGTGCCAGCAGCCACGTTCTCTCCTACGAGCAGTACTTC. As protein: CASSHVLSYEQYF.

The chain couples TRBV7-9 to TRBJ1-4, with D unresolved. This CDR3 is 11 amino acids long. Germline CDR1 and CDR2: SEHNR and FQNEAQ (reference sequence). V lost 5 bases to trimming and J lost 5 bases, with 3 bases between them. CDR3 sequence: CASSQNEKLFF. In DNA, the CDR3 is TGTGCCAGCAGCCAGAATGAAAAACTGTTTTTT.

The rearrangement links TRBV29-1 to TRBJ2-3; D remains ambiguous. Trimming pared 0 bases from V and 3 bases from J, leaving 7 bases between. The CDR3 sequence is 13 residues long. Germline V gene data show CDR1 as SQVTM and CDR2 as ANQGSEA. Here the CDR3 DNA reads TGCAGCGTTGAAGATGAGCTGACAGATACGCAGTATTTT. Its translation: CSVEDELTDTQYF.

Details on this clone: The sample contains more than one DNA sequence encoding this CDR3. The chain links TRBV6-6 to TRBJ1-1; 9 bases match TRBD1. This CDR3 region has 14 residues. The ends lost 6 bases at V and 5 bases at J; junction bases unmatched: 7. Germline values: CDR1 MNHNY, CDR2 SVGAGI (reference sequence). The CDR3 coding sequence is TGTGCCAGCAGCCCGGACAGGGGACGAACTGAAGCTTTCTTT. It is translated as CASSPDRGRTEAFF.

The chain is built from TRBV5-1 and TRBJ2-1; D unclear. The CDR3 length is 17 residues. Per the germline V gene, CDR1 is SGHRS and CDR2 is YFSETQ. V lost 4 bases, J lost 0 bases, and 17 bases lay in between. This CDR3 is CASSPGGVRSSYNEQFF. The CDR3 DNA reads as TGCGCCAGCAGCCCGGGTGGTGTGCGAAGCTCCTACAATGAGCAGTTCTTC. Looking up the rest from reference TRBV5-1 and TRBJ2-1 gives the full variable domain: KAGVTQTPRYLIKTRGQQVTLSCSPISGHRSVSWYQQTPGQGLQFLFEYFSETQRNKGNFPGRFSGRQFSNSRSEMNVSTLELGDSALYLCASSPGGVRSSYNEQFFGPGTRLTVL.

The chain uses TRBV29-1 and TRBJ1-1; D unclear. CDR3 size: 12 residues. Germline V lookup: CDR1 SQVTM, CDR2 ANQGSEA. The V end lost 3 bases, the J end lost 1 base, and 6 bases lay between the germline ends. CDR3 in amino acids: CSVENTNTEAFF. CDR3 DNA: TGCAGCGTTGAGAACACGAACACTGAAGCTTTCTTT. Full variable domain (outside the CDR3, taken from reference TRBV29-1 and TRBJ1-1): SAVISQKPSRDICQRGTSLTIQCQVDSQVTMMFWYRQQPGQSLTLIATANQGSEATYESGFVIDKFPISRPNLTFSTLTVSNMSPEDSSIYLCSVENTNTEAFFGQGTRLTVV.

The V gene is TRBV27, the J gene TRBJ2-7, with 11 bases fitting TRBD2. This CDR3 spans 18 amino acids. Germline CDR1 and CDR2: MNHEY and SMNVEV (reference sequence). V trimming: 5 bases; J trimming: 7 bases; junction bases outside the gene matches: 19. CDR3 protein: CASSPPPVLTSGSHEQYF. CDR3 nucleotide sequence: TGTGCCAGCAGTCCCCCTCCAGTTCTCACTAGCGGGAGTCATGAGCAGTACTTC.

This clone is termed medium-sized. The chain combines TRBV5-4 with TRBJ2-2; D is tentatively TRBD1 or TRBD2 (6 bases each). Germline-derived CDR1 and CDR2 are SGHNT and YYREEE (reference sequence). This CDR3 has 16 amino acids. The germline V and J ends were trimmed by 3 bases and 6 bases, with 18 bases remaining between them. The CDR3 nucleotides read TGTGCCAGCAGCTGGGACTCTACGAAGGGGGCCGGGGAGCTGTTTTTT. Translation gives CASSWDSTKGAGELFF.

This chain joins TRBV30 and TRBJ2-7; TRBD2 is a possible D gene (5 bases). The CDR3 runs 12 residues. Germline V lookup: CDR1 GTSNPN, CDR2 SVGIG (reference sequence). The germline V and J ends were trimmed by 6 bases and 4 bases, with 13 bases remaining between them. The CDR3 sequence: CACVGVRYEQYF. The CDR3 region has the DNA TGTGCCTGTGTCGGGGTTCGGTACGAGCAGTACTTC.

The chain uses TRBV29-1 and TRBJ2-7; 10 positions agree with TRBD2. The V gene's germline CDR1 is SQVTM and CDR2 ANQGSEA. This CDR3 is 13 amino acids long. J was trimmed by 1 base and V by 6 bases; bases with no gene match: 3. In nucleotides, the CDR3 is TGCAGCGTGTCTAGCGGGAGTTCCTACGAGCAGTACTTC. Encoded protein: CSVSSGSSYEQYF.

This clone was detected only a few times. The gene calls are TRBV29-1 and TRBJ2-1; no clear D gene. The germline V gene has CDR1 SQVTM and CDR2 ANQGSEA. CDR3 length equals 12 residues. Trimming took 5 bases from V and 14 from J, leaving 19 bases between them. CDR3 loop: CSVSPKNRSKFF. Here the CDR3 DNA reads TGCAGCGTTAGTCCAAAAAACCGCTCGAAGTTCTTC.

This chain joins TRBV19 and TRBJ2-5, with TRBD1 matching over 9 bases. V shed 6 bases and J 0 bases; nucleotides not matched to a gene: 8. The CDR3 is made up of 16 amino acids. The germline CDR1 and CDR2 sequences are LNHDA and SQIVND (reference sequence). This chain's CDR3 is CASRTSRDRDQETQYF. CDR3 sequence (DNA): TGTGCCAGTAGGACGTCCCGGGACAGGGACCAAGAGACCCAGTACTTC. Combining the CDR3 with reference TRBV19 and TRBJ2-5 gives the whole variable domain DGGITQSPKYLFRKEGQNVTLSCEQNLNHDAMYWYRQDPGQGLRLIYYSQIVNDFQKGDIAEGYSVSREKKESFPLTVTSAQKNPTAFYLCASRTSRDRDQETQYFGPGTRLLVL.

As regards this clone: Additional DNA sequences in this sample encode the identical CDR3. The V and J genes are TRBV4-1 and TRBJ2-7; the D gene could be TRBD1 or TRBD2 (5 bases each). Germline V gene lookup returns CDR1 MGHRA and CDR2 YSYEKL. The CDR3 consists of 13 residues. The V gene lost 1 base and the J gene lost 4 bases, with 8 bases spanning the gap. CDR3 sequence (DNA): TGCGCCAGCAGCCAAGGAGGGGATTACGAGCAGTACTTC. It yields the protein CASSQGGDYEQYF.

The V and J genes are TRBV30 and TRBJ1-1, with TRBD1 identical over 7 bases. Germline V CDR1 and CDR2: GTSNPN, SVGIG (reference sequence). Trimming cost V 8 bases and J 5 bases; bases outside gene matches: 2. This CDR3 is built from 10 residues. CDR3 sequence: CAQGGTEAFF. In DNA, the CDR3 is TGTGCCCAGGGGGGGACTGAAGCTTTCTTT.

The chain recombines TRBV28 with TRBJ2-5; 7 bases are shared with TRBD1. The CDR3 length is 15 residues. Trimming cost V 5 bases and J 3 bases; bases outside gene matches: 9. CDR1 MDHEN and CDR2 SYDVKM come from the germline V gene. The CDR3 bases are TGTGCCAGCAGTACTATAGCCGGGACAGAAGAGACCCAGTACTTC. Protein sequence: CASSTIAGTEETQYF.

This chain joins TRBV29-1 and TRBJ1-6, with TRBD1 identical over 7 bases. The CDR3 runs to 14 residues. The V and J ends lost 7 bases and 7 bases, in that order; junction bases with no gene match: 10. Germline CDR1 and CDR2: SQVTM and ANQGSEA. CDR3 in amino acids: CSGLRDRVNSPLHF. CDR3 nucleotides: TGCAGCGGCCTAAGAGACAGGGTAAATTCACCCCTCCACTTT.

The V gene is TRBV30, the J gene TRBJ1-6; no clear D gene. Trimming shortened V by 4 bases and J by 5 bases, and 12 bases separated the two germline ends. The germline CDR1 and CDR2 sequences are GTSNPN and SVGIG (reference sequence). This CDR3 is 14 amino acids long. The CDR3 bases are TGTGCCTGGAAACCGGGCCCGAATAATTCACCCCTCCACTTT. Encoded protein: CAWKPGPNNSPLHF.

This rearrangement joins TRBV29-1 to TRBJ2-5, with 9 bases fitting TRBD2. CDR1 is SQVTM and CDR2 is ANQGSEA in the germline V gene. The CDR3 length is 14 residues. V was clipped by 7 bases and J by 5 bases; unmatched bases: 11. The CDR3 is CSALDLAGFETQYF. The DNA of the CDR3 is TGCAGCGCCCTTGATCTAGCGGGGTTTGAGACCCAGTACTTC.

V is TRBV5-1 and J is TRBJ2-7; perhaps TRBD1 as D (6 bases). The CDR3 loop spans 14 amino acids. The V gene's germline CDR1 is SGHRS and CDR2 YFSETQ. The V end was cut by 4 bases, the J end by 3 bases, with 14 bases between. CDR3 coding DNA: TGCGCCAGCAGCCTAGGGACATTTATCTACGAGCAGTACTTC. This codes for CASSLGTFIYEQYF.

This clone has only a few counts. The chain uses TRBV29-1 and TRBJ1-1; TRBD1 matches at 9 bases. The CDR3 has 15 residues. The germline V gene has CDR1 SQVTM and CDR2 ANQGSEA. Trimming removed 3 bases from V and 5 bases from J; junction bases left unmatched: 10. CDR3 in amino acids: CSVDPDRGFETEAFF. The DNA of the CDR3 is TGCAGCGTTGATCCGGACAGGGGTTTTGAGACTGAAGCTTTCTTT.

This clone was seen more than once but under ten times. This CDR3 is CSVEEPGTSGSTYNEQFF. DNA of the CDR3: TGCAGCGTTGAAGAGCCGGGGACTAGCGGGTCCACCTACAATGAGCAGTTCTTC. V gene TRBV29-1 combines with J gene TRBJ2-1; 12 nucleotides align to TRBD2. With V trimmed by 0 bases and J by 2 bases, 8 bases remained unmatched. The length of the CDR3 is 18 residues. Per germline, CDR1 SQVTM and CDR2 ANQGSEA.

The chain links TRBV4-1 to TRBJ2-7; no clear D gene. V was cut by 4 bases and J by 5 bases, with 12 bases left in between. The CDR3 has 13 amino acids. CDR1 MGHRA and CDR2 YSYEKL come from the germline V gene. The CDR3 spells CASSPSGLNEQYF. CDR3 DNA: TGCGCCAGCAGCCCATCAGGTTTGAACGAGCAGTACTTC.

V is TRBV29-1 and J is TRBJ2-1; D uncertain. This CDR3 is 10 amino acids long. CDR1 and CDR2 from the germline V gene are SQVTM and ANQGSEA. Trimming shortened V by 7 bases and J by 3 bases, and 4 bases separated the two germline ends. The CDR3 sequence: CSGNYNEQFF. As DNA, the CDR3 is TGCAGCGGGAACTACAATGAGCAGTTCTTC.

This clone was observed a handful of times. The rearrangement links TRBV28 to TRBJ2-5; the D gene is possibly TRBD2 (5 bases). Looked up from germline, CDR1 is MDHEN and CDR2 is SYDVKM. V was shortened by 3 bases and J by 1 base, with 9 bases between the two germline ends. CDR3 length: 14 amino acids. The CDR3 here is CASSLRAGQETQYF. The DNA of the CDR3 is TGTGCCAGCAGTTTGAGGGCTGGCCAAGAGACCCAGTACTTC. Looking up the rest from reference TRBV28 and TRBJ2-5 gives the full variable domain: DVKVTQSSRYLVKRTGEKVFLECVQDMDHENMFWYRQDPGLGLRLIYFSYDVKMKEKGDIPEGYSVSREKKERFSLILESASTNQTSMYLCASSLRAGQETQYFGPGTRLLVL.